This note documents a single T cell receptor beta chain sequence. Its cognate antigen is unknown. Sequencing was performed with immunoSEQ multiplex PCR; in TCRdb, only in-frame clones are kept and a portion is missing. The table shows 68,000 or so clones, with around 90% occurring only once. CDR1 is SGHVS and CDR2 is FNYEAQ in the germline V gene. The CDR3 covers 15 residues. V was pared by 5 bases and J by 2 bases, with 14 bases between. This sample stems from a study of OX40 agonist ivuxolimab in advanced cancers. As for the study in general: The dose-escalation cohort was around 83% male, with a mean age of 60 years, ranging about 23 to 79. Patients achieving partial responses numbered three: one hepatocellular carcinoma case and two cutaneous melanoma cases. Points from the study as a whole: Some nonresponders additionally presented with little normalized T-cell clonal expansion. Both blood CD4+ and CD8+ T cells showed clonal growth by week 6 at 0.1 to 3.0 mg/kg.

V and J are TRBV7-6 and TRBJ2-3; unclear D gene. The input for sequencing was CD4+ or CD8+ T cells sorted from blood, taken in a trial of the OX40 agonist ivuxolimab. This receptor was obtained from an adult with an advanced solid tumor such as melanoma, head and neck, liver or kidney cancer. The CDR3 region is CASSPMQSNTDTQYF. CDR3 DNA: TGTGCCAGCAGCCCCATGCAATCCAACACAGATACGCAGTATTTT. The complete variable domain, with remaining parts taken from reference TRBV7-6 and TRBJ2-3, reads GAGVSQSPRYKVTKRGQDVALRCDPISGHVSLYWYRQALGQGPEFLTYFNYEAQQDKSGLPNDRFSAERPEGSISTLTIQRTEQRDSAMYRCASSPMQSNTDTQYFGPGTRLTVL.